The rows below give T cell receptor beta chains drawn from one sample of a study of cytomegalovirus exposure and HLA in healthy donors. Libraries were prepared by immunoSEQ multiplex PCR; TCRdb keeps only in-frame clonotypes and omits some of them. The sample consists of tens of thousands of clones, around 96% of them appearing once. Specimen: PBMCs. These receptor sequences come from a young man in good health and CMV-seropositive. CDR3s include the opening cysteine and the closing phenylalanine or tryptophan. The D gene is left open where the match is weak. The size field is filled for only some rows; it gives once, few, many or a size class.

TRBJ1-3	17	.	TRBV30	.	CAWSLGQGTETGNTIYF	TGTGCCTGGAGTCTGGGTCAGGGCACTGAAACTGGAAACACCATATATTTT
TRBJ1-1	13	.	TRBV4-1	.	CASSQESLTEAFF	TGCGCCAGCAGCCAAGAGTCCCTAACTGAAGCTTTCTTT
TRBJ1-2	13	.	TRBV6-5	.	CASRTEGHYGYTF	TGTGCCAGCAGAACGGAGGGACACTATGGCTACACCTTC
TRBJ2-1	14	TRBD2	TRBV6-4	.	CASSEAGDIYEQFF	TGTGCCAGCAGTGAGGCGGGAGATATCTATGAGCAGTTCTTC
TRBJ2-2	12	.	TRBV18	once	CASSAGTGELFF	TGTGCCAGCTCCGCGGGGACCGGGGAGCTGTTTTTT
TRBJ2-7	11	.	TRBV10-3	.	CAISAGDEQYF	TGTGCCATCAGTGCCGGGGACGAGCAGTACTTC
TRBJ2-7	15	.	TRBV28	.	CASSFRQPKYYEQYF	TGTGCCAGCAGTTTCAGGCAGCCAAAATACTACGAGCAGTACTTC
TRBJ2-5	14	.	TRBV18	.	CASSPRTYKETQYF	TGTGCCAGCTCACCCCGGACATACAAAGAGACCCAGTACTTC
TRBJ2-1	16	.	TRBV7-3	.	CASSRGSGVGYNEQFF	TGTGCCAGCAGCCGGGGTTCGGGAGTGGGCTACAATGAGCAGTTCTTC
TRBJ1-2	15	.	TRBV6-1	.	CASSALTALNYGYTF	TGTGCCAGCAGTGCCTTGACAGCATTAAACTATGGCTACACCTTC
TRBJ1-4	16	TRBD1	TRBV4-1	.	CASSQEPGTVIEKLFF	TGCGCCAGCAGCCAAGAGCCTGGGACAGTTATCGAAAAACTGTTTTTT
TRBJ2-5	14	TRBD2	TRBV11-3	.	CASSQRGGEETQYF	TGTGCCAGCAGCCAACGGGGGGGAGAAGAGACCCAGTACTTC
TRBJ2-1	15	TRBD2	TRBV6-5	.	CASSYSGGSGDEQFF	TGTGCCAGCAGTTACTCCGGCGGGAGTGGGGATGAGCAGTTCTTC
TRBJ2-2	17	TRBD2	TRBV7-3	.	CASSLTLAGVNTGELFF	TGTGCCAGCAGCTTAACATTAGCGGGAGTTAACACCGGGGAGCTGTTTTTT
TRBJ1-6	13	.	TRBV19	.	CASKPGDYSPLHF	TGTGCCAGTAAACCGGGGGACTATTCACCCCTCCACTTT
TRBJ2-6	16	.	TRBV9	.	CASSVQGGTGANVLTF	TGTGCCAGCAGCGTACAGGGGGGTACTGGGGCCAACGTCCTGACTTTC
TRBJ2-3	16	TRBD2	TRBV7-9	.	CASSLYLAGDTDTQYF	TGTGCCAGCAGCTTGTACCTAGCGGGGGATACAGATACGCAGTATTTT
TRBJ1-5	14	TRBD1	TRBV7-9	.	CASSPDRGGRPQHF	TGTGCCAGCAGCCCCGACAGGGGCGGGCGGCCCCAGCATTTT
TRBJ1-5	16	.	TRBV6-1	.	CASSEFGKWGNQPQHF	TGTGCCAGCAGTGAGTTCGGGAAATGGGGCAATCAGCCCCAGCATTTT
TRBJ2-1	18	TRBD2	TRBV30	.	CAWSGLIEGLAAYNEQFF	TGTGCCTGGAGTGGATTGATTGAGGGACTAGCGGCTTACAATGAGCAGTTCTTC
TRBJ2-7	15	.	TRBV6-5	.	CASSTGTAGIHEQYF	TGTGCCAGCAGCACTGGGACAGCGGGCATCCACGAGCAGTACTTC
TRBJ2-1	13	.	TRBV11-1	.	CASSLSRGNEQFF	TGTGCCAGCAGCTTAAGTCGGGGAAATGAGCAGTTCTTC
TRBJ2-7	13	.	TRBV28	.	CASSSGDTYEQYF	TGTGCCAGCAGTTCCGGGGATACCTACGAGCAGTACTTC
TRBJ2-7	16	TRBD2	TRBV7-8	.	CASSLRASGRSYEQYF	TGTGCCAGCAGCTTACGTGCTAGCGGGAGGTCCTACGAGCAGTACTTC
TRBJ1-1	14	TRBD1	TRBV2	.	CAKWTGRLNTEAFF	TGTGCCAAATGGACAGGTCGGTTGAACACTGAAGCTTTCTTT
TRBJ1-1	14	TRBD1	TRBV28	few	CASSRGDVYTEAFF	TGTGCCAGCAGCAGGGGGGATGTATACACTGAAGCTTTCTTT
TRBJ2-7	15	TRBD2	TRBV2	.	CASSEGLAGGYEQYF	TGTGCCAGCAGTGAGGGGCTAGCGGGAGGTTACGAGCAGTACTTC
TRBJ2-3	18	.	TRBV7-3	.	CASSPSGGARRSTDTQYF	TGTGCCAGCAGCCCAAGTGGGGGGGCGAGGAGAAGCACAGATACGCAGTATTTT
TRBJ2-1	15	TRBD1	TRBV15	.	CATSRLPTGSGEQFF	TGTGCCACCAGCAGACTCCCGACAGGGAGTGGTGAGCAGTTCTTC
TRBJ2-1	14	TRBD1	TRBV9	.	CASSVAHRGNEQFF	TGTGCCAGCAGCGTAGCTCACAGGGGCAATGAGCAGTTCTTC
TRBJ1-2	9	.	TRBV20-1	.	CSATGAYTF	TGCAGTGCTACAGGGGCCTACACCTTC
TRBJ2-7	14	.	TRBV6-5	medium-sized	CASSRGIGLYEQYF	TGTGCCAGCAGTCGCGGGATTGGTCTCTACGAGCAGTACTTC
TRBJ1-4	14	TRBD1	TRBV4-1	.	CASSPGQGNEKLFF	TGCGCCAGCAGCCCAGGACAGGGGAATGAAAAACTGTTTTTT
TRBJ1-1	10	TRBD1	TRBV29-1	.	CSVDRAKAFF	TGCAGCGTGGACAGGGCCAAAGCTTTCTTT
TRBJ2-5	13	.	TRBV2	.	CASSEQNQETQYF	TGTGCCAGCAGTGAACAGAACCAAGAGACCCAGTACTTC
TRBJ1-6	18	TRBD1	TRBV5-5	few	CASSPGVGGGLDNSPLHF	TGTGCCAGCAGCCCGGGGGTAGGGGGCGGTCTGGACAATTCACCCCTCCACTTT
TRBJ2-7	15	.	TRBV5-1	.	CASSLTGAGAYEQYF	TGCGCCAGCAGCCTAACCGGGGCAGGGGCCTACGAGCAGTACTTC
TRBJ2-7	13	TRBD2	TRBV5-5	.	CASRAGGAYEQYF	TGTGCCAGCAGGGCGGGGGGGGCCTACGAGCAGTACTTC
TRBJ2-5	15	TRBD2	TRBV18	.	CASSPRTSGIETQYF	TGTGCCAGCTCACCACGGACTAGCGGGATTGAGACCCAGTACTTC
TRBJ2-7	13	.	TRBV4-1	.	CASSQERGYEQYF	TGCGCCAGCAGCCAAGAACGAGGGTACGAGCAGTACTTC
TRBJ1-1	14	.	TRBV18	.	CASSGVTGDTEAFF	TGTGCCAGCTCAGGCGTGACAGGCGACACTGAAGCTTTCTTT
TRBJ1-4	15	.	TRBV7-8	.	CASSLVARTNEKLFF	TGTGCCAGCAGCTTAGTTGCGCGAACTAATGAAAAACTGTTTTTT
TRBJ2-1	15	TRBD2	TRBV7-3	.	CASSLRLAGYNEQFF	TGTGCCAGCAGCTTAAGACTAGCGGGGTACAATGAGCAGTTCTTC
TRBJ2-7	14	.	TRBV6-5	.	CASSYAGDPDEQYF	TGTGCCAGCAGTTACGCCGGGGATCCGGACGAGCAGTACTTC
TRBJ1-2	15	.	TRBV6-5	once	CASLRARGATYGYTF	TGTGCCAGCCTAAGGGCGCGGGGGGCCACCTATGGCTACACCTTC
TRBJ1-2	12	.	TRBV2	once	CASISAGVGYTF	TGTGCCAGCATCTCGGCAGGGGTTGGCTACACCTTC
TRBJ1-6	15	TRBD1	TRBV5-5	.	CASSSGTGYNSPLHF	TGTGCCAGCAGCTCGGGGACAGGCTATAATTCACCCCTCCACTTT
TRBJ2-5	13	TRBD1	TRBV19	.	CASGWGQVETQYF	TGTGCCAGTGGGTGGGGACAGGTAGAGACCCAGTACTTC
TRBJ2-1	18	TRBD2	TRBV7-9	.	CASSLGVSGRANHNEQFF	TGTGCCAGCAGCTTAGGTGTCAGCGGGAGGGCCAACCACAATGAGCAGTTCTTC
TRBJ1-3	16	TRBD1	TRBV7-9	.	CASSPTGTGFWNTIYF	TGTGCCAGCAGCCCTACGGGGACAGGTTTCTGGAACACCATATATTTT
TRBJ1-1	14	.	TRBV5-1	.	CASSLDGRNTEAFF	TGCGCCAGCAGCTTGGACGGGAGGAACACTGAAGCTTTCTTT
TRBJ2-3	17	.	TRBV9	once	CASSAPEASRYTDTQYF	TGTGCCAGCAGCGCACCCGAGGCTAGCCGGTACACAGATACGCAGTATTTT
TRBJ2-3	13	TRBD1	TRBV27	.	CASSREHRGRVYF	TGTGCCAGCAGTCGCGAACACAGGGGGCGAGTGTATTTT
TRBJ2-1	17	TRBD2	TRBV15	.	CATSSTKTSRIYNEQFF	TGTGCCACCAGCAGCACGAAGACTAGCCGTATTTACAATGAGCAGTTCTTC
TRBJ2-1	16	.	TRBV6-1	.	CASSDVAPDSYNEQFF	TGTGCCAGCAGTGATGTGGCTCCCGACTCCTACAATGAGCAGTTCTTC